This T cell receptor (beta chain) was observed in a study of T cells in Graves' hyperthyroidism and ophthalmopathy. The hyperthyroidism was newly diagnosed and had lasted under 2 months; the patients were aged 18 to 65. Lactation, pregnancy, other autoimmune disease or uncontrolled infection led to exclusion of patients. CDR1 MNHNS and CDR2 SASEGT come from the germline V gene. V lost 7 bases, J lost 6 bases, and 9 bases stayed unmatched. The length of the CDR3 is 15 residues. TCR beta CDR3 regions were amplified from RNA. The HTBI primer set drove a first-round RT-PCR of the TCR CDR3. MiXCR, run by TCRdb on the multiplex PCR reads, gives a single entry per CDR3 protein. The sample contains around 300,000 distinct CDR3 sequences, about 15% of which appear only once.

V gene TRBV6-1 combines with J gene TRBJ2-3, with 11 bases matching TRBD1. The clonotype was recovered from a woman between 50 and 59 years old with Graves' hyperthyroidism that later progressed to Graves' ophthalmopathy. Source material: blood. Here the CDR3 reads CASKTGQGAFDTQYF. The CDR3 DNA sequence: TGTGCCAGCAAAACCGGACAGGGGGCGTTCGATACGCAGTATTTT.